This T cell receptor (beta chain) was obtained from a study of CD4 T cells in relation to SARS-CoV-2 and coronaviruses. About the study: PBMCs were cultured with antigen for over nine days before TCR beta sequencing.

As regards this clone: What it binds is not known.

TCRdb keeps only in-frame clones here, not all; method: immunoSEQ multiplex PCR. The sample comprises around 31,000 clones, 65% to 80% of which are singletons, and around 3.7% rests with the top ten. Sorted naive or memory CD4+ cells met CEF peptides for 10 days. The CDR3 spans 19 residues. Looked up from germline, CDR1 is LGHDT and CDR2 is YNNKEL (reference sequence). The V and J ends lost 0 bases and 2 bases, in that order; junction bases with no gene match: 11. V usage is TRBV3-1 (or the pseudogene TRBV3-2) and J usage is TRBJ2-2, with TRBD2 matching over 8 bases. The sequenced sample consisted of memory CD4+ T cells from PBMCs, cultured in vitro. This receptor was identified in an adult with COVID-19. The CDR3 sequence is CASSQDLGSGNYNTGELFF. The CDR3 DNA reads TGTGCCAGCAGCCAAGATCTGGGTAGCGGGAATTATAACACCGGGGAGCTGTTTTTT.